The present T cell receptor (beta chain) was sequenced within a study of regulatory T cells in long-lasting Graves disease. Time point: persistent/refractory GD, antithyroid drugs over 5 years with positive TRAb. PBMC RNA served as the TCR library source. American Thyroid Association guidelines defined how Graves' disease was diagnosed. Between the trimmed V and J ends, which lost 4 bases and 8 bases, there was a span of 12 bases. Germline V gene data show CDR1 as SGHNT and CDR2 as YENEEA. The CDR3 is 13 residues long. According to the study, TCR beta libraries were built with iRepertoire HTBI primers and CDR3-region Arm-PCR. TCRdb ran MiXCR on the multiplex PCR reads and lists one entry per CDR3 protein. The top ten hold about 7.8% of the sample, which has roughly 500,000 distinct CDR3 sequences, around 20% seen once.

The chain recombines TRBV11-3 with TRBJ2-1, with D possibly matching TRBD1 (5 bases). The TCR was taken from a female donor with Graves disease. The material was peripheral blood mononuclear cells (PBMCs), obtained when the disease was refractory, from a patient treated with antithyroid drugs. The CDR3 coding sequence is TGTGCCAGCAGCTCCAGACAGTCCCATGAGCAGTTCTTC. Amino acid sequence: CASSSRQSHEQFF. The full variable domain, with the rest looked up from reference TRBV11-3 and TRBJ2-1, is EAGVVQSPRYKIIEKKQPVAFWCNPISGHNTLYWYLQNLGQGPELLIRYENEEAVDDSQLPKDRFSAERLKGVDSTLKIQPAELGDSAVYLCASSSRQSHEQFFGPGTRLTVL.